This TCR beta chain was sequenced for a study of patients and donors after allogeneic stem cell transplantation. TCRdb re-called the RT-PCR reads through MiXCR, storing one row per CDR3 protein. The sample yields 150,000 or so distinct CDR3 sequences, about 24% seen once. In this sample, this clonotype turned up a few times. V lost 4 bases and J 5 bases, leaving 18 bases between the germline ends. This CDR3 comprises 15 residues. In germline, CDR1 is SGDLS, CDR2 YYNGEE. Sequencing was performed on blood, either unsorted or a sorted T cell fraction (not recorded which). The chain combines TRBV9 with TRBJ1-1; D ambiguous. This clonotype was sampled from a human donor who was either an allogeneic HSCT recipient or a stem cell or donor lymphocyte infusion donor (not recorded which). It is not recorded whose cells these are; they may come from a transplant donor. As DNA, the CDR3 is TGTGCCAGCAGCCCCATGCGTGGGGTTATGACTGAAGCTTTCTTT. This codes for CASSPMRGVMTEAFF.